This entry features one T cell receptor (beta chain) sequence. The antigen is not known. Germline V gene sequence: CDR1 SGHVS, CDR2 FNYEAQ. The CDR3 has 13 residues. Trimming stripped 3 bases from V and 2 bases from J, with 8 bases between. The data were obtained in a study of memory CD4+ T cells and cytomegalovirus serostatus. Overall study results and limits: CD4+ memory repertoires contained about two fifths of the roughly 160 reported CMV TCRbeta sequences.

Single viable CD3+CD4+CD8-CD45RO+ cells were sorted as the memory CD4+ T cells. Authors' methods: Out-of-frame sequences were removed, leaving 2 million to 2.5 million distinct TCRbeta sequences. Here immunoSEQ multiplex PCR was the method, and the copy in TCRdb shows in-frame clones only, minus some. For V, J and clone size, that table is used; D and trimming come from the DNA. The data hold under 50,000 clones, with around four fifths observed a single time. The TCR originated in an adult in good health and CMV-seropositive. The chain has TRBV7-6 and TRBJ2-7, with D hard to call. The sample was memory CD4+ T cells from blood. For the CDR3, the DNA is TGTGCCAGCAGCTTTGGGTACCCCTACGAGCAGTACTTC. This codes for CASSFGYPYEQYF.